This T cell receptor beta chain emerged from a study of OX40 agonist ivuxolimab in advanced cancers. Study-wide points: At 0.1 to 3.0 mg/kg, CD4+ and CD8+ blood T cells expanded clonally by week 6.

The J segment lost 3 bases and the V segment lost 0 bases, leaving 5 bases of the junction unmatched. CDR1 is SGHTA and CDR2 is FQGNSA in the germline V gene. The CDR3 has 15 amino acids. Comments on this clone: Its antigen remains unidentified.

Produced via immunoSEQ multiplex PCR; TCRdb's table is partial and in-frame only. The profile shows roughly 86,000 clones, under 95% of them singletons. The sample consisted of CD4+ or CD8+ T cells sorted from blood, taken in a trial of the OX40 agonist ivuxolimab. The V call is TRBV7-2, the J call TRBJ2-7, with 7 bases matching TRBD1. The TCR was taken from an adult with an advanced solid tumor such as melanoma, head and neck, liver or kidney cancer. CDR3 bases: TGTGCCAGCAGCTTAGCGTCGACAGGGATCTACGAGCAGTACTTC. Protein: CASSLASTGIYEQYF.